This T cell receptor (beta chain) was found in a study of T-cell memory formation after mild COVID-19. On the study more broadly: The two donors had largely donor-specific TCR clusters.

TCRdb re-derived calls from the 5' RACE reads in MiXCR, one entry per CDR3 protein. The sample gives under 110,000 distinct CDR3 sequences, around an eighth of which show up once; 27% is in the top ten. This clonotype came up many times. Its antigen is not identified. This CDR3 comprises 13 residues. V was cut by 5 bases and J by 2 bases, with 8 bases left in between. Germline V gives CDR1 SGHTA, CDR2 FQGTGA. General observations from the study: Cross-reactive memory seemingly joined, as some responding clones were found in pre-infection memory. The CD4+ clones that contracted clustered mainly within CM and EM, and the CD8+ clones concentrated in EMRA. Contracting clones from day 15 to 85 showed balanced CD4/CD8; later expanders favored CD4+.

The sequencing sample was made of PBMCs or a T cell subset sorted from them (not recorded which). This chain links TRBV7-3 with TRBJ2-3, with D unresolved. The sequence derives from an adult woman who had mild COVID-19 (a few samples of this study predate the infection). Cell type and time point are not known. CDR3 residues: CASSRANTDTQYF. CDR3 in DNA: TGTGCCAGCAGCAGGGCTAACACAGATACGCAGTATTTT.